This TCR beta chain derives from a study of vaccination and CD4 T cells after COVID-19. Study as a whole: Sampling post-COVID took place a median about 95 days after diagnosis (range 35 to 161).

Indicated treatment: roughly 10-day PBMC culture with coronavirus spike peptide pools or control peptides (ViraFEST assay). This CDR3 spans 16 amino acids. Between the trimmed V and J ends, which lost 2 bases and 0 bases, there was a span of 10 bases. Germline V lookup: CDR1 MNHNS, CDR2 SASEGT. Concerning this clonotype itself: Its antigen is not known.

With the Oncomine TCR Beta short-read assay, DNA from cultured CD4+ T cells was sequenced. Genomic DNA was drawn out of CD4+ T cells grown in culture. From the PCR reads, TCRdb called clonotypes with MiXCR, one entry per CDR3 protein. The table includes about 12,000 distinct CDR3 sequences, 38% detected once. The specimen was cultured CD4+ T cells from blood. The chain joins TRBV6-1 to TRBJ2-2; possibly TRBD2 for D (5 bases). The source is a human donor with COVID-19. In nucleotides, the CDR3 is TGTGCCAGCAGTGAACAACCACTAGCGAACACCGGGGAGCTGTTTTTT. Protein: CASSEQPLANTGELFF.